This T cell receptor beta chain derives from a study of CD8+CD57+ T cells in acquired aplastic anemia. Genomic DNA, the template, was used for profiling of the TCR beta VDJ and CDR3. TCRdb processed the reads anew with MiXCR; each CDR3 protein has one entry. The sample has around 170,000 distinct CDR3 sequences; 48% are singletons. This clonotype has a count of ten or more. Antigen: not known. One end of the junction does not line up with germline, which may come from a read error. Study outcomes and limitations: Between patients and controls, around 31 CD8+ CDR3 sequences were found in common.

Patients selected for sequencing had displayed CD8+CD57+ cell expansion by flow cytometry. A severe acquired aplastic anemia diagnosis applied to all patients. Germline V gene lookup returns CDR1 SQVTM and CDR2 ANQGSEA. CDR3 length equals 13 residues. The chain has TRBV29-1 and TRBJ1-5; the D is unclear. The sequence was collected from a human donor with aplastic anemia. Sequenced input: sorted CD4+, CD8+, or CD8+CD57+ T cells (not recorded which) from PBMCs. CDR3 nucleotides: TGCAGCGTTACGACTGACAACAATCAGCCCCGGCATTTT. It codes for CSVTTDNNQPRHF.